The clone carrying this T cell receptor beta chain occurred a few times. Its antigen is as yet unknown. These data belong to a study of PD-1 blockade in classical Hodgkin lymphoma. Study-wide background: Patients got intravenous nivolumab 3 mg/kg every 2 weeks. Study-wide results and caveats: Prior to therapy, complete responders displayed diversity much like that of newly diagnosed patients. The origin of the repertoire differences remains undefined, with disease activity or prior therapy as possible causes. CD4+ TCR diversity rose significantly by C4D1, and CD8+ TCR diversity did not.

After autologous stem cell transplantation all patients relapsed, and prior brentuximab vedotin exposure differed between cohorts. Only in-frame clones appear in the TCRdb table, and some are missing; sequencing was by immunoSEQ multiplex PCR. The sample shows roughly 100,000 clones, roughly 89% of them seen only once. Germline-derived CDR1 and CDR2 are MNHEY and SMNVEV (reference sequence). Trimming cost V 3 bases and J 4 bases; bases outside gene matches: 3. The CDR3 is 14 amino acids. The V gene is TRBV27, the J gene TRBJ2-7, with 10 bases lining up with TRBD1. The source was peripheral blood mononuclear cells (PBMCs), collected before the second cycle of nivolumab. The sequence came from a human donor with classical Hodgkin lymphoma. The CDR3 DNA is TGTGCCAGCAGTTTCCGGGACAGGGGATACGAGCAGTACTTC. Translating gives CASSFRDRGYEQYF.